This T cell receptor beta chain was found in a study of tumor and adjacent non-tumor tissue in lung cancer. Whole-study findings and limits: Significantly higher TCR diversity was found in tumor than normal lung.

TCRbeta libraries were built with three rounds of nested PCR, modified from ARM-PCR. TCRdb reanalysed the multiplex PCR reads using MiXCR and keeps one entry per CDR3 protein. The sample yields over 80,000 distinct CDR3 sequences, about 80% seen once. This sample's RNA came from whole unsorted tissue. More than 3 cm separated this lung sample from the edge of the tumor. The germline CDR1 and CDR2 sequences are SQVTM and ANQGSEA. The CDR3 has 15 residues. Details on this clonotype: Its matching antigen is unknown. One end of the junction is discordant with germline, which a read error may explain.

The chain combines TRBV29-1 with TRBJ2-1; D remains unclear. The receptor was derived from a man aged 55 to 70 with small cell lung cancer. The sequenced sample was distant non-tumor lung tissue. The CDR3: CSVEFASNPYNEQFF. In DNA form, the CDR3 reads TGCAGCGTTGAATTTGCGAGCAATCCCTACAATGAGCAGTTTTTC.